The next 12 T cell receptor beta chains were all read from a single sample in a study of cytomegalovirus exposure and HLA in healthy donors. Primers included in the PCR were 60 Vbeta and 13 Jbeta primers. TCRdb keeps only in-frame clones here, not all; method: immunoSEQ multiplex PCR. Found here are tens of thousands of clones, 87% of them singletons; the top ten hold 8%. Sequenced material: PBMCs. The receptor source for this set is a woman in her thirties or forties in good health and CMV-seropositive.

This clone was recorded only once. The chain couples TRBV5-1 to TRBJ2-3, with 12 bases fitting TRBD2. Germline V gene data show CDR1 as SGHRS and CDR2 as YFSETQ. V lost 2 bases and J lost 4; bases outside the gene matches: 8. CDR3 length: 17 residues. The DNA of the CDR3 is TGCGCCAGCAGCTTTGGTACTAGCGGGAGGAGCTCAGATACGCAGTATTTT. This gives the protein CASSFGTSGRSSDTQYF.

The rearrangement links TRBV6-1 to TRBJ2-1; TRBD1 is a possible D gene (6 bases). The CDR3 is 14 amino acids. CDR1 is MNHNS and CDR2 is SASEGT in the germline V gene. The V gene lost 7 bases and the J gene lost 4 bases, with 14 bases spanning the gap. CDR3 coding DNA: TGTGCCAGCAACGTCGGGACACAATACAATGAGCAGTTCTTC. It yields the protein CASNVGTQYNEQFF.

The chain has TRBV6-1 and TRBJ2-7, with TRBD1 matching 9 bases. With V trimmed by 5 bases and J by 3 bases, 2 bases remained unmatched. The CDR3 is 13 amino acids. Germline V gene sequence: CDR1 MNHNS, CDR2 SASEGT. The CDR3 region is CASSSTGGYEQYF. The CDR3 DNA follows: TGTGCCAGCAGTTCGACAGGGGGCTACGAGCAGTACTTC.

This chain links TRBV6-1 with TRBJ1-1, with D perhaps matching TRBD1 (6 bases). V gave up 6 bases and J gave up 2 bases, with 13 bases separating them. The CDR3 sequence is 14 residues long. CDR1 is MNHNS, CDR2 SASEGT, per germline. CDR3 loop: CASRKTGPNTEAFF. The CDR3 nucleotides read TGTGCCAGCAGGAAGACAGGACCAAACACTGAAGCTTTCTTT.

V is TRBV29-1 and J is TRBJ2-7; the D gene is possibly TRBD2 (5 bases). The CDR3 consists of 15 residues. V lost 1 base and J 2 bases, leaving 15 bases between the germline ends. Germline lookup yields CDR1 SQVTM and CDR2 ANQGSEA. CDR3 nucleotide sequence: TGCAGCGTTGAAGTCGCCGCGGCGGGCACCTACGAGCAGTACTTC. This codes for CSVEVAAAGTYEQYF.

In its sample, this clone was seen once. This chain joins TRBV19 and TRBJ1-2, with 7 bases identical to TRBD1. The junction had 6 bases not matched to a gene; V was cut back by 3 bases and J by 8 bases. Germline-derived CDR1 and CDR2 are LNHDA and SQIVND (reference sequence). This CDR3 contains 13 residues. The CDR3 nucleotides read TGTGCCAGTAGTATTAACAGGGGTTTGGGCTACACCTTC. It translates to CASSINRGLGYTF.

The genes are TRBV19 and TRBJ2-5; 11 bases are shared with TRBD1. The CDR3 is 13 residues long. Germline V lookup: CDR1 LNHDA, CDR2 SQIVND (reference sequence). Losses at the gene ends were 8 bases for V and 5 bases for J; bases not matched to a gene: 4. CDR3 nucleotide sequence: TGTGCCAGTGGACAGGGGGCTGTCGAGACCCAGTACTTC. Its translation: CASGQGAVETQYF.

The chain has TRBV27 and TRBJ2-2, with 9 positions matching TRBD1. The V segment lost 6 bases and the J segment 5 bases; nucleotides outside the gene matches: 4. This CDR3 spans 14 amino acids. Germline V gene data show CDR1 as MNHEY and CDR2 as SMNVEV (reference sequence). The CDR3 DNA sequence: TGTGCCAGCAGGATCGGGACAGGGACCGGGGAGCTGTTTTTT. Its translation is CASRIGTGTGELFF.

This chain uses TRBV14 with TRBJ2-7; no clear D gene. Germline-derived CDR1 and CDR2 are SGHDN and FVKESK. This CDR3 is 15 amino acids long. V was pared by 0 bases and J by 0 bases, with 9 bases between. In nucleotides, the CDR3 is TGTGCCAGCAGCCAAGATCCTGCCAGCTCCTACGAGCAGTACTTC. Translated: CASSQDPASSYEQYF.

The V gene is TRBV6-1, the J gene TRBJ1-4; 9 nucleotides line up with TRBD1. V gave up 2 bases and J gave up 6 bases; unmatched junction bases: 4. The CDR3 runs to 15 residues. Germline values: CDR1 MNHNS, CDR2 SASEGT. DNA of the CDR3: TGTGCCAGCAGTGAAACAGGGGGCGCGGATGAAAAACTGTTTTTT. Translation: CASSETGGADEKLFF.

The chain employs TRBV6-1 and TRBJ2-2; a possible D gene is TRBD1 (6 bases). The ends were cut back, 8 bases at V and 7 bases at J, with 20 bases in the middle. This CDR3 contains 15 residues. Germline V gene lookup returns CDR1 MNHNS and CDR2 SASEGT. CDR3 nucleotide sequence: TGTGCCAGCTTACAGGGTTTAGGTGCCGGCGGGGAGCTGTTTTTT. Encoded protein: CASLQGLGAGGELFF.

The chain carries TRBV18 and TRBJ2-2; TRBD2 matches 10 bases. V gave up 3 bases and J gave up 4 bases; unmatched junction bases: 2. This CDR3 spans 15 amino acids. CDR1 is KGHSH, CDR2 LQKENI, per germline. This CDR3 reads CASSPGLAVTGELFF. As DNA, the CDR3 is TGTGCCAGCTCACCTGGACTAGCGGTCACCGGGGAGCTGTTTTTT.